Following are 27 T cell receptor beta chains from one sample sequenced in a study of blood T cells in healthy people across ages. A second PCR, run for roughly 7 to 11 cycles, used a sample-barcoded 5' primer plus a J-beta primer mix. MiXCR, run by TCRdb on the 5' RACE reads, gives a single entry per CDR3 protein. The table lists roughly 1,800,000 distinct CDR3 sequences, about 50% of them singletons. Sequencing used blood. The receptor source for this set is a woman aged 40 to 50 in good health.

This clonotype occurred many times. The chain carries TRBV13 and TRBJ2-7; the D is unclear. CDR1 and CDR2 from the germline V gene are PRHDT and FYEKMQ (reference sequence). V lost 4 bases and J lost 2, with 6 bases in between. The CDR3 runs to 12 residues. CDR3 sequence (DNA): TGTGCCAGCAGCTATGGGCCCTACGAGCAGTACTTC. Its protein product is CASSYGPYEQYF.

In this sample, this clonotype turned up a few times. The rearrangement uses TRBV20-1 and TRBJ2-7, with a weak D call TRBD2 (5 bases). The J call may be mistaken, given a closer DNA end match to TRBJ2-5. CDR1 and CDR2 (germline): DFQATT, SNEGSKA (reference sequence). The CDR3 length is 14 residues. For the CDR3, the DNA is TGCAGTGCTAGGGGTCTAGCTGGGATAGAGACCCAGTACTTC. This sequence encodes CSARGLAGIETQYF.

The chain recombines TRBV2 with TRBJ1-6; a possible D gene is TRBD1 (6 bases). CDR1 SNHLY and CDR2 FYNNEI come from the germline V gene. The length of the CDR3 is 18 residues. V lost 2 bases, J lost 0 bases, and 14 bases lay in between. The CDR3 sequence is CASSERDTRSSYNSPLHF. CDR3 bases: TGTGCCAGCAGTGAACGGGACACTAGGAGCTCCTATAATTCACCCCTCCACTTT.

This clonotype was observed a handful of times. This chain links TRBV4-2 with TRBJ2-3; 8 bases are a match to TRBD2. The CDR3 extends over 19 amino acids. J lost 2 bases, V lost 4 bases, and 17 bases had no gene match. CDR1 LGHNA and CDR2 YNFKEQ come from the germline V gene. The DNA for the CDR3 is TGTGCCAGCAGCCGCAACGGAAATCGGGGCGGGGGGCCCACAGATACGCAGTATTTT. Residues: CASSRNGNRGGGPTDTQYF.

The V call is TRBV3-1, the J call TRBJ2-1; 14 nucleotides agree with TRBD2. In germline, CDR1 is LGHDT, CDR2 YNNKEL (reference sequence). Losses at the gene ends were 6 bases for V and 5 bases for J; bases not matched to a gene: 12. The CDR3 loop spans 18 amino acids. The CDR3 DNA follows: TGTGCCAGCAGTCCTTTGGGAGGGACTAGCGGGGGTAACAATGAGCAGTTCTTC. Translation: CASSPLGGTSGGNNEQFF.

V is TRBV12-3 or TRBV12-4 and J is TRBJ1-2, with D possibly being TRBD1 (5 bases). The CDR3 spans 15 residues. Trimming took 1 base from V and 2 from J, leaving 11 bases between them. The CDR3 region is CASSLGGDRNYGYTF. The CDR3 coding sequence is TGTGCCAGCAGTTTAGGGGGGGATCGGAACTATGGCTACACCTTC.

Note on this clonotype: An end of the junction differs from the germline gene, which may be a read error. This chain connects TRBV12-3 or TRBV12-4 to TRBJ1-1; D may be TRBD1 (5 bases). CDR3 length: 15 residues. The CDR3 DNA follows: TGTACCAGCAGCTCTCTGGGAGGGAACCAAAGGGGAGCTTTCTTT. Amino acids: CTSSSLGGNQRGAFF.

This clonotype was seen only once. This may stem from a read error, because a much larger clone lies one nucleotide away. CDR3 coding DNA: TGTGCCAGCACAGCGGGGGGAACCTACAATGAGCAGTACTTC. Protein sequence: CASTAGGTYNEQYF. The V call is TRBV9, the J call TRBJ2-5; the match to TRBD2 covers 9 bases. After removal of 6 bases from V and 11 bases from J, the junction contained 14 bases not matched to a gene. This CDR3 spans 14 amino acids. CDR1 and CDR2 (germline): SGDLS, YYNGEE. Looking up the rest from reference TRBV9 and TRBJ2-5 gives the full variable domain: DSGVTQTPKHLITATGQRVTLRCSPRSGDLSVYWYQQSLDQGLQFLIQYYNGEERAKGNILERFSAQQFPDLHSELNLSSLELGDSALYFCASTAGGTYNEQYFGPGTRLLVL.

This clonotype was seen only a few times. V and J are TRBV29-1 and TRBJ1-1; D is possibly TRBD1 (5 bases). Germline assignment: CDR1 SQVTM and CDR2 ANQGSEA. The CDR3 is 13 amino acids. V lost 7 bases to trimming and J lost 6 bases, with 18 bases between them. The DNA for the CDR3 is TGCAGCGGAAAGGACACGAATTTCTCTGAAGCTTTCTTT. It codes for CSGKDTNFSEAFF.

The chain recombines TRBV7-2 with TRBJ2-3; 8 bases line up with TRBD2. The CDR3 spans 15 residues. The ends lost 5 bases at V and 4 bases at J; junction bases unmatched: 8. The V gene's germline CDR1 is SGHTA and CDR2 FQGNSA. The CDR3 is CASSRGDGGADTQYF. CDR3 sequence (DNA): TGTGCCAGCAGCCGAGGGGACGGGGGGGCAGATACGCAGTATTTT. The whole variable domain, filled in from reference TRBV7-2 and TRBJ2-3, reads GAGVSQSPSNKVTEKGKDVELRCDPISGHTALYWYRQSLGQGLEFLIYFQGNSAPDKSGLPSDRFSAERTGGSVSTLTIQRTQQEDSAVYLCASSRGDGGADTQYFGPGTRLTVL.

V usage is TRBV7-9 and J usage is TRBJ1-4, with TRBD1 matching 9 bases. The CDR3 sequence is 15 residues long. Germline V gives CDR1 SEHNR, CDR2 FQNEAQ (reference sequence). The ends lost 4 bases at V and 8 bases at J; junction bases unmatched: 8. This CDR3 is CASSYGDRVEEKLFF. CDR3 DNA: TGTGCCAGCAGCTACGGGGACAGGGTGGAAGAAAAACTGTTTTTT.

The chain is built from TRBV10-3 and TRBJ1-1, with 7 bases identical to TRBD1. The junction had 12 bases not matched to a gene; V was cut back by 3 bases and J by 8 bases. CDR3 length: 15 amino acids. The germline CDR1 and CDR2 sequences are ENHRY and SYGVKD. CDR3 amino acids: CAISDAGTVLAEAFF. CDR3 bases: TGTGCCATCAGTGACGCCGGGACAGTTCTCGCCGAAGCTTTCTTT.

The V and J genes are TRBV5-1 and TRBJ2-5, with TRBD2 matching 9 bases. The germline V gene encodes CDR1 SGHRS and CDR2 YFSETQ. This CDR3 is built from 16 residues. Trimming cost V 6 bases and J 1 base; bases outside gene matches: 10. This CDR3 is CASKSTGGGAQETQYF. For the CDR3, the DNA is TGCGCCAGCAAATCGACTGGCGGGGGGGCCCAAGAGACCCAGTACTTC.

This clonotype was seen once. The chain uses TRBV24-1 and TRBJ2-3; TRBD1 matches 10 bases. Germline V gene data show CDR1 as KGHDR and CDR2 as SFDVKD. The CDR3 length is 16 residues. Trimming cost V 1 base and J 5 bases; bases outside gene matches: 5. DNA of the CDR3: TGTGCCACCAGTGATTTAGGACAGGGGGAAGGAGATACGCAGTATTTT. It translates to CATSDLGQGEGDTQYF.

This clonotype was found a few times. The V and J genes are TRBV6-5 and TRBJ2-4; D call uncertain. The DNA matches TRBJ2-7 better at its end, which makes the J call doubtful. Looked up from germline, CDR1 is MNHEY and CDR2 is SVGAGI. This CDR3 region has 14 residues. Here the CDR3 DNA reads TGTGCCAGCAGTTACCCTCGCCAGGCCTACGAGCAGTACTTC. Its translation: CASSYPRQAYEQYF.

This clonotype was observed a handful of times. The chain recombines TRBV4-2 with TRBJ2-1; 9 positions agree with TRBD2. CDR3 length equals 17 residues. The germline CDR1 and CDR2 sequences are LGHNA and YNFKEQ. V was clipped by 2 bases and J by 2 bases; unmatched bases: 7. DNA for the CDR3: TGTGCCAGCAGCCAAAAAGCGGGGGGTCCCCCCTACAATGAGCAGTTCTTC. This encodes CASSQKAGGPPYNEQFF.

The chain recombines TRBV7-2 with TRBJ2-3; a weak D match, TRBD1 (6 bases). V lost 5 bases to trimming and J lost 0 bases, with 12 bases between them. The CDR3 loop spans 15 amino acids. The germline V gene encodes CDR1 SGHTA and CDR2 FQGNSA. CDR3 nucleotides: TGTGCCAGCAGCCGGACAGCAACTAGCACAGATACGCAGTATTTT. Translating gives CASSRTATSTDTQYF.

CDR3 in DNA: TGTGCCACCAGTGACACCAACAGCCAAGAGACCCAGTACTTC. Its protein is CATSDTNSQETQYF. The chain combines TRBV24-1 with TRBJ2-5; the D is unclear. Trimming shortened V by 4 bases and J by 1 base, and 9 bases separated the two germline ends. Germline values: CDR1 KGHDR, CDR2 SFDVKD. This CDR3 spans 14 amino acids.

Here the CDR3 reads CASSRTFPTGTDNSPLHF. Here the CDR3 DNA reads TGTGCCAGCAGCCGAACATTCCCGACCGGGACAGATAATTCACCCCTCCACTTT. The J gene is TRBJ1-6, the V gene TRBV7-6, with TRBD1 identical over 7 bases. V was pared by 5 bases and J by 5 bases, with 15 bases of the junction left unmatched. This CDR3 has 18 residues. Germline lookup yields CDR1 SGHVS and CDR2 FNYEAQ. Combining the CDR3 with reference TRBV7-6 and TRBJ1-6 gives the whole variable domain GAGVSQSPRYKVTKRGQDVALRCDPISGHVSLYWYRQALGQGPEFLTYFNYEAQQDKSGLPNDRFSAERPEGSISTLTIQRTEQRDSAMYRCASSRTFPTGTDNSPLHFGNGTRLTVT.

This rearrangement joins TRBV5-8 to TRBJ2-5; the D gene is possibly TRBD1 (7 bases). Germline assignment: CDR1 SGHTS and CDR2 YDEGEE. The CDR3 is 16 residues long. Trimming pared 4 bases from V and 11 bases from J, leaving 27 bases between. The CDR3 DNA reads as TGTGCCAGCAGCCCACGGGGGAGGACAGGTCACCATGAGCAGTACTTC. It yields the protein CASSPRGRTGHHEQYF.

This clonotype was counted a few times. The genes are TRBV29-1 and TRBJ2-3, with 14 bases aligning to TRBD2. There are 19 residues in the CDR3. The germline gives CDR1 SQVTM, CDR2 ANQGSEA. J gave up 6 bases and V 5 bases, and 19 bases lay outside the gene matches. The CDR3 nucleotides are TGCAGCGTTAGTGGGGGACTAGCGGGGGACCCTTCGAAGATGGATACGCAGTATTTT. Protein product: CSVSGGLAGDPSKMDTQYF.

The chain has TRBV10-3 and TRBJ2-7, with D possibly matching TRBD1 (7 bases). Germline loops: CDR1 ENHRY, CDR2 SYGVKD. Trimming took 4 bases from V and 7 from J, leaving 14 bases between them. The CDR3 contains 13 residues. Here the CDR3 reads CAISVRGRDEQYF. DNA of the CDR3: TGTGCCATCAGTGTAAGGGGGCGGGATGAGCAGTACTTC.

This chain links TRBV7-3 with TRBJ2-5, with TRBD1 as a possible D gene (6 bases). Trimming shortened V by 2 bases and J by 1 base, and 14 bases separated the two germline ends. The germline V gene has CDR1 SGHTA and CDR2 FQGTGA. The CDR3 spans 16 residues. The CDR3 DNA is TGTGCCAGCAGCTTACAGGGGCGGATGTCCCAAGAGACCCAGTACTTC. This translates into CASSLQGRMSQETQYF.

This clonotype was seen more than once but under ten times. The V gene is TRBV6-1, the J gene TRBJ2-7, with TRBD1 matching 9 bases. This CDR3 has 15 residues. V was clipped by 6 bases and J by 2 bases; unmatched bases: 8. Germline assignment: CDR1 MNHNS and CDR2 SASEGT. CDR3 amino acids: CASRQQGAGTYEQYF. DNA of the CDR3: TGTGCCAGCAGGCAACAGGGGGCTGGAACCTACGAGCAGTACTTC.

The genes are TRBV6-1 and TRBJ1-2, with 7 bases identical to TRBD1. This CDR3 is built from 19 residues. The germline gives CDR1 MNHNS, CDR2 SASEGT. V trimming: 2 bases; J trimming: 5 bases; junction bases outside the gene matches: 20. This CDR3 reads CASSELWTGHPSGAYGYTF. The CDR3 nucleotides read TGTGCCAGCAGTGAACTTTGGACAGGACATCCCTCCGGAGCATATGGCTACACCTTC.

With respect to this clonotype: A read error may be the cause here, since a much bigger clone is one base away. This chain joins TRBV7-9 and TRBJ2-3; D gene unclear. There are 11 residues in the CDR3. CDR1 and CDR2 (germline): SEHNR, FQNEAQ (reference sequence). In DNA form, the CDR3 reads TGTGCCAGCACCAACACAGATATGCAGTATTTT. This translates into CASTNTDMQYF.

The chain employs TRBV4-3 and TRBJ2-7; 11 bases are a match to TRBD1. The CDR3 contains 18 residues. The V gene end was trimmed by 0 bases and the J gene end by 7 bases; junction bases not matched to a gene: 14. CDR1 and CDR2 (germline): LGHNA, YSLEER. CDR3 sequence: CASSQDRRTGGAYNEQYF. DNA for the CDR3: TGCGCCAGCAGCCAAGATCGGAGGACAGGGGGCGCTTACAATGAGCAGTACTTC.